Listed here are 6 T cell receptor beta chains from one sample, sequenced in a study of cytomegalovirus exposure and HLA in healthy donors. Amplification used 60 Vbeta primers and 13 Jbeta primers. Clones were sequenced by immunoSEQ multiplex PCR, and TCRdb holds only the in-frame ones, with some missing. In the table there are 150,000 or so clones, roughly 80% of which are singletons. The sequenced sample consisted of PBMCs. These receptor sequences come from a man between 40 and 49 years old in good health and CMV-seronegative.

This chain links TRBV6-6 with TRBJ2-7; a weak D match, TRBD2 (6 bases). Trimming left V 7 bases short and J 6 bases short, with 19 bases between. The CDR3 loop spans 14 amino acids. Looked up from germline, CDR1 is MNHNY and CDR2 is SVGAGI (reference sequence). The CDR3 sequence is CASTPEGATGEQYF. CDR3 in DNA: TGTGCCAGCACTCCGGAGGGTGCTACCGGCGAGCAGTACTTC.

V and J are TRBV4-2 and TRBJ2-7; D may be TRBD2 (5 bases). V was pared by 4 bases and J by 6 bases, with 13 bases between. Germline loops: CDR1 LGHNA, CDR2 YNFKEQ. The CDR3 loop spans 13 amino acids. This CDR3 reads CASSPDGGVEQYF. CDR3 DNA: TGTGCCAGCAGCCCCGACGGAGGCGTCGAGCAGTACTTC.

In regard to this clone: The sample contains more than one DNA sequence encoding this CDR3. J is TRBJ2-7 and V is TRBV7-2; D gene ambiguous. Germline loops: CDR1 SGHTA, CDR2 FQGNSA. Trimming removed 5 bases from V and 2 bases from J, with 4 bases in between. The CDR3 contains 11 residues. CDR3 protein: CASSPAYEQYF. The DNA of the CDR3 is TGTGCCAGCAGCCCCGCCTACGAGCAGTACTTC.

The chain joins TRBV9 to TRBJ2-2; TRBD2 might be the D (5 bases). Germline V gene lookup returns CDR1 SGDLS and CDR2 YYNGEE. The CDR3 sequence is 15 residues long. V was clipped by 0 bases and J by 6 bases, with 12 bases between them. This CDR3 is CASSVDGVAAGELFF. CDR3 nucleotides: TGTGCCAGCAGCGTAGACGGGGTCGCCGCCGGGGAGCTGTTTTTT.

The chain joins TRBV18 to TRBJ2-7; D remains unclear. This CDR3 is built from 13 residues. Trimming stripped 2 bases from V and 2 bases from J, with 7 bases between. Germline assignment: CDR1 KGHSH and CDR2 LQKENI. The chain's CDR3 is CASSPYSTYEQYF. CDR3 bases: TGTGCCAGCTCACCATACAGCACCTACGAGCAGTACTTC.

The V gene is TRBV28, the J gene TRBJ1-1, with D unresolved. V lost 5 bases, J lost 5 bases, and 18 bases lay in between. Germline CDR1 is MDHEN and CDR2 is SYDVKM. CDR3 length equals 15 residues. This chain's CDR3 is CASSPPAGRVTEAFF. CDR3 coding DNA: TGTGCCAGCAGTCCCCCAGCAGGCCGAGTAACTGAAGCTTTCTTT. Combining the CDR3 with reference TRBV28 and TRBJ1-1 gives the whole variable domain DVKVTQSSRYLVKRTGEKVFLECVQDMDHENMFWYRQDPGLGLRLIYFSYDVKMKEKGDIPEGYSVSREKKERFSLILESASTNQTSMYLCASSPPAGRVTEAFFGQGTRLTVV.